This T cell receptor (beta chain) was documented in a study of cytomegalovirus exposure and HLA in healthy donors. Overall study context: Samples from HLA-typed donors yielded approximately 80 million unique TCRs in an early data release.

Regarding the study as a whole: From TCR beta sequences, most subjects' HLA-A and HLA-B alleles were reportedly predicted accurately. Presence/absence analyses supposed approximately even sequencing depth among donors.

As concerns this clone: Its antigen remains unidentified.

Donors likely had unrecorded immune exposures despite being nominally healthy when sampled. PCR employed 60 Vbeta and 13 Jbeta primers. Data came from immunoSEQ multiplex PCR; TCRdb stores just in-frame clones and leaves some out. The sample records about 160,000 clones, approximately 84% being singletons. The germline CDR1 and CDR2 sequences are SEHNR and FQNEAQ (reference sequence). This CDR3 is 18 amino acids long. Trimming removed 2 bases from V and 7 bases from J; junction bases left unmatched: 16. This rearrangement joins TRBV7-9 to TRBJ2-1; 8 positions match TRBD2. The sequence was obtained from a man aged 50 or older in good health and CMV-seropositive. Sequencing input: PBMCs. DNA of the CDR3: TGTGCCAGCAGCTTAAGAGACCTCCAGGGACCTAGCGGGAATGAGCAGTTCTTC. Translated, it gives CASSLRDLQGPSGNEQFF.